This T cell receptor (beta chain) was sequenced in a study of cytomegalovirus exposure and HLA in healthy donors. The PCR used 60 Vbeta and 13 Jbeta primers. Original data processing: Approximately 12 million of 75 million to 85 million unique TCR beta chains were shared, per a later count. Sequenced by immunoSEQ multiplex PCR; TCRdb stores in-frame clones only, minus some. The DNA gave D and trimming, while V, J and clone size come from that table. The table includes 130,000 or so clones, roughly 88% detected once. V shed 4 bases and J 6 bases; nucleotides not matched to a gene: 5. This CDR3 contains 14 residues. Germline CDR1 and CDR2: SGHKS and YYEKEE (reference sequence). This clone has only one observation. The target antigen is unknown. Study outcomes and limitations: Reports state that TCR beta sequences accurately predicted most subjects' HLA-A and HLA-B alleles. Serostatus for CMV was the only available immune exposure information.

Sequenced sample: PBMCs. This receptor was obtained from a woman aged 18-29 years in good health and CMV-seropositive. This chain connects TRBV5-5 to TRBJ1-5; 9 bases align to TRBD1. This CDR3 is CASSRDRESQPQHF. In DNA, the CDR3 is TGTGCCAGCAGCCGGGACAGGGAGAGTCAGCCCCAGCATTTT. Full variable domain (rest looked up from reference TRBV5-5 and TRBJ1-5): DAGVTQSPTHLIKTRGQQVTLRCSPISGHKSVSWYQQVLGQGPQFIFQYYEKEERGRGNFPDRFSARQFPNYSSELNVNALLLGDSALYLCASSRDRESQPQHFGDGTRLSIL.